Presented here are 13 T cell receptor beta chains from one specimen sequenced in a study of control samples from healthy donors and cancer patients. Data came from immunoSEQ multiplex PCR; TCRdb stores just in-frame clones and leaves some out. This table holds 40,000 to 55,000 clones, 70% to 75% found once. Sequenced sample: formalin-fixed, paraffin-embedded tissue. Source of these receptors: a male donor with melanoma.

A remark on this clone: This may stem from a read error, because a much larger clone lies one nucleotide away. The CDR3 nucleotides are TGTGCCAGCAGCAGGAGCTCCTACGAGCAGTACTTC. Its protein is CASSRSSYEQYF. The rearrangement links TRBV25-1 to TRBJ2-7; D gene uncertain. Per germline, CDR1 MGHDK and CDR2 SYGVNS. V lost 6 bases, J lost 0 bases, and 6 bases lay in between. The CDR3 has 12 amino acids.

This clone was found a few times. The gene calls are TRBV20-1 and TRBJ2-7; D is unclear. V was cut by 3 bases and J by 3 bases, with 15 bases left in between. The CDR3 has 14 amino acids. Germline V gene lookup returns CDR1 DFQATT and CDR2 SNEGSKA (reference sequence). Written as DNA, the CDR3 is TGCAGTGCTAGTCTGGGGAACCCTCACTACGAGCAGTACTTC. Translating gives CSASLGNPHYEQYF.

The V gene is TRBV5-4, the J gene TRBJ1-6; a weak D match, TRBD1 (6 bases). V was trimmed by 0 bases and J by 0 bases, leaving 7 bases between them. CDR3 length equals 16 residues. The V gene's germline CDR1 is SGHNT and CDR2 YYREEE (reference sequence). CDR3 region: CASSLGGRSYNSPLHF. The CDR3 DNA sequence: TGTGCCAGCAGCTTGGGGGGGCGCTCCTATAATTCACCCCTCCACTTT. Looking up the rest from reference TRBV5-4 and TRBJ1-6 gives the full variable domain: ETGVTQSPTHLIKTRGQQVTLRCSSQSGHNTVSWYQQALGQGPQFIFQYYREEENGRGNFPPRFSGLQFPNYSSELNVNALELDDSALYLCASSLGGRSYNSPLHFGNGTRLTVT.

A few counts support this clone. The chain recombines TRBV6-6 with TRBJ1-5, with D tentatively TRBD1 (5 bases). The length of the CDR3 is 13 residues. The germline V and J ends were trimmed by 6 bases and 6 bases, with 12 bases remaining between them. Germline-derived CDR1 and CDR2 are MNHNY and SVGAGI (reference sequence). Here the CDR3 reads CASRQELRQPQHF. The DNA of the CDR3 is TGTGCCAGCAGACAGGAACTTCGTCAGCCCCAGCATTTT.

This clone rates as medium-sized. This chain joins TRBV6-5 and TRBJ1-1; no definite D call. CDR1 MNHEY and CDR2 SVGAGI come from the germline V gene. With 2 bases removed from V and 1 base from J, the gap between germline ends came to 8 bases. The CDR3 has 14 residues. CDR3 sequence reads: CASSYGPANTEAFF. CDR3 in DNA: TGTGCCAGCAGTTACGGCCCCGCGAACACTGAAGCTTTCTTT.

The J gene is TRBJ1-1, the V gene TRBV3-1 (or the pseudogene TRBV3-2); D call uncertain. With 0 bases removed from V and 8 bases from J, the gap between germline ends came to 10 bases. Germline CDR1 reads LGHDT; CDR2 reads YNNKEL (reference sequence). The CDR3 is 13 residues long. The CDR3 reads CASSQDLWGEAFF. The CDR3 nucleotides read TGTGCCAGCAGCCAAGACCTGTGGGGAGAAGCTTTCTTT.

V gene TRBV29-1 combines with J gene TRBJ2-5; D is possibly TRBD2 (5 bases). The CDR3 spans 12 residues. CDR1 and CDR2 (germline): SQVTM, ANQGSEA. Trimming shortened V by 8 bases and J by 2 bases, and 12 bases separated the two germline ends. The CDR3 DNA reads as TGCAGCTCTCAGCGGCCTCAAGAGACCCAGTACTTC. Amino acids: CSSQRPQETQYF.

This clone occurred a few times. The chain links TRBV5-4 to TRBJ2-1; D gene uncertain. Germline CDR1 reads SGHNT; CDR2 reads YYREEE (reference sequence). V was clipped by 4 bases and J by 4 bases, with 9 bases between them. The CDR3 spans 13 residues. This CDR3 is CASSEDGYNEQFF. The CDR3, as DNA: TGTGCCAGCAGCGAAGACGGGTACAATGAGCAGTTCTTC.

The rearrangement uses TRBV2 and TRBJ2-3; D is ambiguous. Trimming pared 0 bases from V and 9 bases from J, leaving 10 bases between. Germline V gene sequence: CDR1 SNHLY, CDR2 FYNNEI. The CDR3 has 13 residues. The CDR3 is CASSEAGSRTQYF. Written as DNA, the CDR3 is TGTGCCAGCAGTGAAGCTGGTAGCAGAACGCAGTATTTT.

This clone showed up just a few times. This chain joins TRBV9 and TRBJ1-1; D is unclear. The CDR3 is 14 amino acids. The germline V gene has CDR1 SGDLS and CDR2 YYNGEE. V was pared by 0 bases and J by 2 bases, with 8 bases between. CDR3 loop: CASSVGADNTEAFF. The CDR3 nucleotides are TGTGCCAGCAGCGTAGGAGCGGACAACACTGAAGCTTTCTTT.

V and J are TRBV6-5 and TRBJ2-7, with D maybe TRBD1 (6 bases). Germline V gives CDR1 MNHEY, CDR2 SVGAGI. With 6 bases removed from V and 2 bases from J, the gap between germline ends came to 14 bases. This CDR3 contains 14 residues. The CDR3 loop reads CASRTTRGTYEQYF. CDR3 nucleotides: TGTGCCAGCAGAACGACCAGGGGCACCTACGAGCAGTACTTC.

The chain employs TRBV21-1 and TRBJ1-5. TRBV21-1 is a documented pseudogene. The CDR3 contains 19 residues. This chain's CDR3 is CASSKPPNLGRKPYQPQHF. DNA for the CDR3: TGTGCCAGCAGCAAACCCCCAAACCTTGGACGTAAACCCTATCAGCCCCAGCATTTT.

The chain couples TRBV20-1 to TRBJ2-3; no reliable D call. The CDR3 covers 15 residues. The V and J ends lost 5 bases and 2 bases respectively, with 17 bases between them. From germline, CDR1 is DFQATT and CDR2 SNEGSKA (reference sequence). The chain's CDR3 is CSACASAPNTDTQYF. The CDR3, as DNA: TGCAGTGCTTGTGCCTCGGCCCCTAACACAGATACGCAGTATTTT.